Listed here are 20 T cell receptor beta chains from one sample, sequenced in a study of technical replicates of blood from several donors. TCRdb keeps only in-frame clones here, not all; method: immunoSEQ multiplex PCR. The sample holds about 97,000 clones; about 95% are singletons and the top ten take about 0.35%. Sequences were obtained from T cells isolated from PBMCs. These receptors came from a human donor in good health.

The V gene is TRBV19, the J gene TRBJ2-1; unclear D gene. The CDR3 contains 12 residues. Germline CDR1 is LNHDA and CDR2 is SQIVND (reference sequence). Between the trimmed V and J ends, which lost 3 bases and 6 bases, there was a span of 6 bases. CDR3 region: CASSIVSNEQFF. In DNA, the CDR3 is TGTGCCAGTAGTATCGTTAGCAATGAGCAGTTCTTC.

The CDR3 spells CSVEQGGDTEAFF. The CDR3 DNA sequence: TGCAGCGTTGAACAGGGAGGGGACACTGAAGCTTTCTTT. V is TRBV29-1 and J is TRBJ1-1; D is perhaps TRBD1 (5 bases). The germline V gene encodes CDR1 SQVTM and CDR2 ANQGSEA. The V end was cut by 2 bases, the J end by 3 bases, with 10 bases between. The CDR3 spans 13 residues.

For this clone: The identical CDR3 is also encoded by other nucleotide sequences in the sample. The chain joins TRBV27 to TRBJ1-1; D perhaps matches TRBD1 (6 bases). The V end lost 6 bases, the J end lost 1 base, and 12 bases lay between the germline ends. In germline, CDR1 is MNHEY, CDR2 SMNVEV (reference sequence). This CDR3 has 14 residues. The CDR3 bases are TGTGCCAGCAGCTTACCAGGGGCGAACACTGAAGCTTTCTTT. It translates to CASSLPGANTEAFF.

The chain employs TRBV4-2 and TRBJ2-7, with TRBD2 matching 15 bases. This CDR3 is built from 15 residues. V shed 0 bases and J 6 bases; nucleotides not matched to a gene: 0. CDR1 and CDR2 (germline): LGHNA, YNFKEQ. The CDR3 region is CASSQEGLAGGEQYF. CDR3 DNA: TGTGCCAGCAGCCAAGAGGGACTAGCGGGAGGCGAGCAGTACTTC.

The chain combines TRBV10-3 with TRBJ2-1; D is uncertain. The V gene's germline CDR1 is ENHRY and CDR2 SYGVKD. The length of the CDR3 is 16 residues. V gave up 0 bases and J gave up 3 bases, with 12 bases separating them. CDR3 sequence (DNA): TGTGCCATCAGTGAGTCCCCCGAGGCCGACTACAATGAGCAGTTCTTC. It yields the protein CAISESPEADYNEQFF.

The chain combines TRBV5-4 with TRBJ2-1; D uncertain. The CDR3 has 16 residues. Germline values: CDR1 SGHNT, CDR2 YYREEE (reference sequence). Trimming removed 3 bases at V and 8 bases at J, with 21 bases between. CDR3 loop: CASSSQKTISADEQFF. DNA of the CDR3: TGTGCCAGCAGCTCTCAGAAGACGATAAGCGCCGATGAGCAGTTCTTC.

The rearrangement links TRBV4-1 to TRBJ1-4; 7 nucleotides align to TRBD1. The CDR3 runs 17 residues. From germline, CDR1 is MGHRA and CDR2 YSYEKL. V was pared by 4 bases and J by 8 bases, with 16 bases of the junction left unmatched. The CDR3 protein is CASSPTRRRGPEEKLFF. In nucleotides, the CDR3 is TGCGCCAGCAGCCCGACCCGCAGGAGGGGGCCGGAGGAAAAACTGTTTTTT.

The chain combines TRBV28 with TRBJ1-5, with D possibly TRBD1 on 5 matching bases. The V gene's germline CDR1 is MDHEN and CDR2 SYDVKM. V lost 7 bases to trimming and J lost 4 bases, with 26 bases between them. The CDR3 has 18 residues. The CDR3 sequence: CASTKGTELPGGNQPQHF. The CDR3 nucleotides are TGTGCCAGCACCAAAGGGACTGAGCTCCCCGGTGGGAATCAGCCCCAGCATTTT.

The genes are TRBV7-9 and TRBJ1-1, with 8 bases matching TRBD1. This CDR3 is built from 15 residues. With 5 bases clipped from V and 5 bases from J, the junction kept 10 bases outside the gene matches. Looked up from germline, CDR1 is SEHNR and CDR2 is FQNEAQ (reference sequence). CDR3 protein: CASSPIQGEVTEAFF. DNA of the CDR3: TGTGCCAGCAGCCCCATACAGGGGGAAGTAACTGAAGCTTTCTTT.

This clone has just one count. In DNA, the CDR3 is TGTGCCAGCAGTTCCGGCAGGGGGAATGAAAAACTGTTTTTT. Its translation: CASSSGRGNEKLFF. The chain joins TRBV6-5 to TRBJ1-4; TRBD1 aligns across 7 bases. Per germline, CDR1 MNHEY and CDR2 SVGAGI. Unmatched junction bases numbered 4, after V lost 4 bases and J lost 5 bases. The CDR3 extends over 14 amino acids.

The chain carries TRBV15 and TRBJ2-7, with D possibly being TRBD1 (5 bases). The CDR3 has 12 amino acids. Germline V gene lookup returns CDR1 LNHNV and CDR2 YYDKDF (reference sequence). The V and J ends lost 5 bases and 3 bases respectively, with 8 bases between them. The CDR3 sequence is CATSLGDYEQYF. CDR3 coding DNA: TGTGCCACCAGCCTAGGGGACTACGAGCAGTACTTC.

This chain uses TRBV6-5 with TRBJ1-2; perhaps TRBD1 as D (5 bases). Trimming cost V 11 bases and J 2 bases, with 18 bases left between them. This CDR3 has 14 amino acids. Germline loops: CDR1 MNHEY, CDR2 SVGAGI. CDR3 protein: CAGTGTGGNYGYTF. In DNA, the CDR3 is TGTGCCGGCACGGGGACGGGAGGGAACTATGGCTACACCTTC.

The DNA of the CDR3 is TGTGCCTGGAGTGCGGGGAGCGAGACCCAGTACTTC. Translating it yields CAWSAGSETQYF. This chain uses TRBV30 with TRBJ2-5, with a possible D match to TRBD2 (5 bases). This CDR3 has 12 residues. Germline values: CDR1 GTSNPN, CDR2 SVGIG (reference sequence). The germline V and J ends were trimmed by 1 base and 5 bases, with 8 bases remaining between them. The whole variable domain, remainder taken from reference TRBV30 and TRBJ2-5, is SQTIHQWPATLVQPVGSPLSLECTVEGTSNPNLYWYRQAAGRGLQLLFYSVGIGQISSEVPQNLSASRPQDRQFILSSKKLLLSDSGFYLCAWSAGSETQYFGPGTRLLVL.

This rearrangement joins TRBV10-3 to TRBJ2-1, with TRBD2 identical over 14 bases. This CDR3 has 19 amino acids. CDR1 is ENHRY, CDR2 SYGVKD, per germline. V shed 5 bases and J 1 base; nucleotides not matched to a gene: 10. The CDR3 is CAISSSGTSGRGSYNEQFF. The DNA of the CDR3 is TGTGCCATCAGTTCTTCCGGGACTAGCGGGAGAGGATCCTACAATGAGCAGTTCTTC.

This chain connects TRBV6-6 to TRBJ1-4; D unresolved. The germline V gene encodes CDR1 MNHNY and CDR2 SVGAGI (reference sequence). Trimming shortened V by 0 bases and J by 8 bases, and 4 bases separated the two germline ends. This CDR3 region has 12 residues. CDR3 nucleotide sequence: TGTGCCAGCAGTTACTCGACAGAAAAACTGTTTTTT. It translates to CASSYSTEKLFF.

This clone has a single count. The V call is TRBV29-1, the J call TRBJ1-1, with 8 bases that match TRBD1. Germline loops: CDR1 SQVTM, CDR2 ANQGSEA. The CDR3 runs 12 residues. Unmatched junction bases numbered 4, after V lost 4 bases and J lost 6 bases. The CDR3: CSVGQGTPEAFF. CDR3 in DNA: TGCAGCGTTGGACAGGGGACGCCTGAAGCTTTCTTT.

The chain links TRBV5-8 to TRBJ2-1, with a tentative D call TRBD2 (5 bases). CDR3 length equals 15 residues. Germline CDR1 reads SGHTS; CDR2 reads YDEGEE. Trimming left V 0 bases short and J 3 bases short, with 10 bases between. CDR3: CASSLVSGYYNEQFF. In DNA, the CDR3 is TGTGCCAGCAGCTTGGTAAGCGGATACTACAATGAGCAGTTCTTC.

This chain connects TRBV5-6 to TRBJ2-2; D is perhaps TRBD2 (6 bases). V was trimmed by 0 bases and J by 0 bases, leaving 6 bases between them. The CDR3 consists of 15 residues. Germline CDR1 reads SGHDT; CDR2 reads YYEEEE. This CDR3 reads CASSLGGTNTGELFF. For the CDR3, the DNA is TGTGCCAGCAGCTTGGGCGGGACGAACACCGGGGAGCTGTTTTTT.

The chain couples TRBV2 to TRBJ2-1; 9 bases map to TRBD1. After removal of 6 bases from V and 5 bases from J, the junction contained 5 bases not matched to a gene. The CDR3 runs to 14 residues. In germline, CDR1 is SNHLY, CDR2 FYNNEI. The CDR3, as DNA: TGTGCCAGCAGAGGTAGGACAGGGGACAATGAGCAGTTCTTC. Protein product: CASRGRTGDNEQFF. Supplemented by reference TRBV2 and TRBJ2-1, the full variable domain reads EPEVTQTPSHQVTQMGQEVILRCVPISNHLYFYWYRQILGQKVEFLVSFYNNEISEKSEIFDDQFSVERPDGSNFTLKIRSTKLEDSAMYFCASRGRTGDNEQFFGPGTRLTVL.

The chain uses TRBV15 and TRBJ1-2; D possibly corresponds to TRBD1 (5 bases). In germline, CDR1 is LNHNV, CDR2 YYDKDF (reference sequence). V lost 2 bases and J 6 bases, leaving 16 bases between the germline ends. This CDR3 is 15 amino acids long. CDR3 in amino acids: CATSRLTGTIDGYTF. The CDR3 nucleotides read TGTGCCACCAGCAGACTAACCGGGACTATTGATGGCTACACCTTC.